The 30 T cell receptor beta chains below were found in one sample sequenced in a study of T cell responses to AZD1222 COVID-19 vaccine. Profiled with immunoSEQ multiplex PCR; TCRdb holds only in-frame clones, not every one. Its listing shows around 150,000 clones. The sequenced sample consisted of peripheral blood. The source of these receptors is an adult in good health.

The rearrangement joins TRBV14 to TRBJ1-2; a possible D gene is TRBD1 (6 bases). The germline gives CDR1 SGHDN, CDR2 FVKESK. Trimming left V 2 bases short and J 8 bases short, with 18 bases between. This CDR3 is built from 15 residues. The CDR3 protein is CASSQLAGAPRGYTF. In DNA, the CDR3 is TGTGCCAGCAGCCAATTAGCGGGGGCTCCACGGGGCTACACCTTC.

The chain employs TRBV5-1 and TRBJ1-5, with 7 positions matching TRBD1. Germline V lookup: CDR1 SGHRS, CDR2 YFSETQ. The CDR3 extends over 14 amino acids. The V and J ends lost 4 bases and 7 bases, in that order; junction bases with no gene match: 8. In nucleotides, the CDR3 is TGCGCCAGCAGCGTGACAGGGAATGAACAGCCCCAGCATTTT. The encoded protein is CASSVTGNEQPQHF.

The CDR3 is CASSQDRGRKLFF. The CDR3 DNA follows: TGTGCCAGCAGCCAAGACAGGGGGCGAAAACTGTTTTTT. V gene TRBV12-3 or TRBV12-4 combines with J gene TRBJ1-4, with 10 nucleotides matching TRBD1. The CDR3 contains 13 residues. V was pared by 6 bases and J by 10 bases, with 5 bases of the junction left unmatched.

The chain couples TRBV4-1 to TRBJ2-1, with TRBD2 matching over 7 bases. From germline, CDR1 is MGHRA and CDR2 YSYEKL. This CDR3 is built from 15 residues. The V gene end was trimmed by 3 bases and the J gene end by 0 bases; junction bases not matched to a gene: 2. CDR3 residues: CASSHGGSSYNEQFF. CDR3 in DNA: TGCGCCAGCAGCCACGGCGGGAGCTCCTACAATGAGCAGTTCTTC.

The V call is TRBV11-3, the J call TRBJ2-3; D unclear. This CDR3 is built from 13 residues. CDR1 is SGHNT and CDR2 is YENEEA in the germline V gene. V dropped 1 base and J dropped 4 bases, with 6 bases sitting between them. The CDR3 reads CASSLVFADTQYF. In DNA, the CDR3 is TGTGCCAGCAGCTTAGTTTTCGCAGATACGCAGTATTTT. Supplemented by reference TRBV11-3 and TRBJ2-3, the full variable domain reads EAGVVQSPRYKIIEKKQPVAFWCNPISGHNTLYWYLQNLGQGPELLIRYENEEAVDDSQLPKDRFSAERLKGVDSTLKIQPAELGDSAVYLCASSLVFADTQYFGPGTRLTVL.

The chain uses TRBV28 and TRBJ2-1; weak D call: TRBD1 (6 bases). The germline V and J ends were trimmed by 6 bases and 4 bases, with 31 bases remaining between them. The CDR3 is 20 residues long. The germline gives CDR1 MDHEN, CDR2 SYDVKM. Here the CDR3 DNA reads TGTGCCAGCAGCCGCCCACGGGACACAGATAATATAAGATATTACAATGAGCAGTTCTTC. As protein: CASSRPRDTDNIRYYNEQFF.

The gene calls are TRBV24-1 and TRBJ2-5; TRBD1 matches 10 bases. Trimming removed 5 bases from V and 5 bases from J; junction bases left unmatched: 10. The germline V gene encodes CDR1 KGHDR and CDR2 SFDVKD. This CDR3 has 16 amino acids. DNA of the CDR3: TGTGCCACCAGTGGGGGGCGGGACAGGGGAAGGGAGACCCAGTACTTC. Translated: CATSGGRDRGRETQYF.

The chain's CDR3 is CASSVDWSDTQYF. In DNA form, the CDR3 reads TGTGCCAGCAGCGTAGATTGGTCAGATACGCAGTATTTT. This chain joins TRBV9 and TRBJ2-3; D gene unclear. In germline, CDR1 is SGDLS, CDR2 YYNGEE. The CDR3 spans 13 residues. The V gene lost 0 bases and the J gene lost 4 bases, with 6 bases spanning the gap.

The chain recombines TRBV6-1 with TRBJ2-5; a weak D match, TRBD2 (7 bases). This CDR3 is 15 amino acids long. Trimming shortened V by 1 base and J by 1 base, and 10 bases separated the two germline ends. CDR1 MNHNS and CDR2 SASEGT come from the germline V gene. DNA for the CDR3: TGTGCCAGCAGTGAAGGGGGGGGCAGCCAAGAGACCCAGTACTTC. It yields the protein CASSEGGGSQETQYF.

The gene calls are TRBV6-5 and TRBJ1-3; D possibly corresponds to TRBD1 (5 bases). Per the germline V gene, CDR1 is MNHEY and CDR2 is SVGAGI. This CDR3 comprises 14 residues. V was trimmed by 6 bases and J by 0 bases, leaving 9 bases between them. DNA for the CDR3: TGTGCCAGCAGGGGGGTTCTCTCTGGAAACACCATATATTTT. Translating it yields CASRGVLSGNTIYF.

CDR3 sequence: CASSVRGTGDHEQYF. The DNA for the CDR3 is TGTGCCAGCAGCGTGAGAGGGACAGGGGACCACGAGCAGTACTTC. This rearrangement joins TRBV9 to TRBJ2-7; 10 positions agree with TRBD1. The germline CDR1 and CDR2 sequences are SGDLS and YYNGEE. The CDR3 extends over 15 amino acids. Trimming took 2 bases from V and 5 from J; bases not matched to a gene: 7. The full variable domain, in which reference TRBV9 and TRBJ2-7 provide the parts outside the CDR3, is DSGVTQTPKHLITATGQRVTLRCSPRSGDLSVYWYQQSLDQGLQFLIQYYNGEERAKGNILERFSAQQFPDLHSELNLSSLELGDSALYFCASSVRGTGDHEQYFGPGTRLTVT.

The chain uses TRBV6-2 or TRBV6-3 and TRBJ2-5; 14 nucleotides align to TRBD2. This CDR3 spans 16 amino acids. Unmatched junction bases numbered 4, after V lost 5 bases and J lost 2 bases. The V gene's germline CDR1 is MNHEY and CDR2 SVGEGT. The CDR3 DNA reads TGTGCCAGCAGTAACCGACTAGCGGGGGGGCAAGAGACCCAGTACTTC. It specifies CASSNRLAGGQETQYF.

The V gene is TRBV7-9, the J gene TRBJ1-1; TRBD1 matches at 9 bases. The V gene's germline CDR1 is SEHNR and CDR2 FQNEAQ (reference sequence). The J segment lost 8 bases and the V segment lost 1 base, leaving 2 bases of the junction unmatched. The CDR3 loop spans 13 amino acids. Here the CDR3 DNA reads TGTGCCAGCAGCTTAGGGGGGACAGGGGAAGCTTTCTTT. Amino acid sequence: CASSLGGTGEAFF.

J is TRBJ1-1 and V is TRBV7-6, with D perhaps TRBD1 (6 bases). Germline V gives CDR1 SGHVS, CDR2 FNYEAQ. This CDR3 has 15 residues. V shed 1 base and J shed 0 bases, with 9 bases lying between them. The CDR3 bases are TGTGCCAGCAGCTTAGGAGGGGGAATGAACACTGAAGCTTTCTTT. Protein: CASSLGGGMNTEAFF.

The chain links TRBV28 to TRBJ1-2; D is possibly TRBD1 (6 bases). Germline loops: CDR1 MDHEN, CDR2 SYDVKM. V gave up 3 bases and J gave up 7 bases, with 12 bases separating them. The CDR3 has 13 residues. The CDR3 coding sequence is TGTGCCAGCAGTTTGGGGGGCGCAGGTGGCTACACCTTC. Protein product: CASSLGGAGGYTF.

The rearrangement joins TRBV6-1 to TRBJ2-2, with 7 bases fitting TRBD1. Trimming at V came to 4 bases and at J to 6 bases, leaving 11 bases not matched to a gene. CDR3 length: 16 amino acids. The germline V gene encodes CDR1 MNHNS and CDR2 SASEGT. CDR3 DNA sequence: TGTGCCAGCAGTGGAACCAGGGGGTTTGACGCCGGGGAGCTGTTTTTT. Its protein is CASSGTRGFDAGELFF.

The J gene is TRBJ2-1, the V gene TRBV4-2, with D possibly matching TRBD1 (6 bases). V dropped 0 bases and J dropped 3 bases, with 18 bases sitting between them. This CDR3 is 18 amino acids long. Germline CDR1 reads LGHNA; CDR2 reads YNFKEQ. The CDR3 reads CASSQDLLGGELYNEQFF. The DNA for the CDR3 is TGTGCCAGCAGCCAAGATCTATTAGGGGGAGAGCTCTACAATGAGCAGTTCTTC.

Written as DNA, the CDR3 is TGTGCCAGCATTCAACCGGGCAGGGGGCGTACCGGGGAGCTGTTTTTT. Protein product: CASIQPGRGRTGELFF. The chain recombines TRBV28 with TRBJ2-2; TRBD1 matches at 8 bases. CDR1 and CDR2 from the germline V gene are MDHEN and SYDVKM. The trim removed 7 bases at V and 5 bases at J, leaving 12 bases unmatched. The CDR3 sequence is 16 residues long.

The V gene is TRBV3-1 (or the pseudogene TRBV3-2), the J gene TRBJ2-3; 8 positions match TRBD1. J was trimmed by 0 bases and V by 0 bases; bases with no gene match: 8. Germline CDR1 is LGHDT and CDR2 is YNNKEL (reference sequence). This CDR3 comprises 18 residues. CDR3 sequence reads: CASSQEIPGGRSTDTQYF. DNA for the CDR3: TGTGCCAGCAGCCAAGAGATTCCAGGGGGCAGGAGCACAGATACGCAGTATTTT.

The chain has TRBV7-2 and TRBJ2-2; TRBD2 is a possible D gene (6 bases). The CDR3 sequence is 15 residues long. V lost 0 bases and J lost 4, with 9 bases in between. Germline V CDR1 and CDR2: SGHTA, FQGNSA. The CDR3, as DNA: TGTGCCAGCAGCTTAGCGGGGGGAGCCACCGGGGAGCTGTTTTTT. Its translation: CASSLAGGATGELFF.

This chain joins TRBV30 and TRBJ2-1, with TRBD2 identical over 8 bases. The CDR3 length is 14 residues. The germline CDR1 and CDR2 sequences are GTSNPN and SVGIG (reference sequence). The trim removed 0 bases at V and 11 bases at J, leaving 9 bases unmatched. The CDR3 protein is CAWSVSGGPRKQFF. The CDR3 bases are TGTGCCTGGAGTGTATCGGGGGGGCCCCGAAAGCAGTTCTTC.

V and J are TRBV9 and TRBJ2-2; 11 nucleotides align to TRBD2. The CDR3 is 17 amino acids. The germline gives CDR1 SGDLS, CDR2 YYNGEE. Trimming cost V 0 bases and J 3 bases; bases outside gene matches: 4. The CDR3 bases are TGTGCCAGCAGCGTAGCTAGCGGGGGGCTAGACACCGGGGAGCTGTTTTTT. Protein sequence: CASSVASGGLDTGELFF.

J is TRBJ1-6 and V is TRBV12-3 or TRBV12-4; D unresolved. CDR3 length equals 12 residues. Trimming pared 6 bases from V and 2 bases from J, leaving 2 bases between. CDR3 nucleotides: TGTGCCAGCAGGCCCTATAATTCACCCCTCCACTTT. Translated: CASRPYNSPLHF.

This chain joins TRBV11-3 and TRBJ1-2, with 8 positions matching TRBD1. Germline CDR1 SGHNT, CDR2 YENEEA. The V gene end was trimmed by 3 bases and the J gene end by 8 bases; junction bases not matched to a gene: 8. The CDR3 length is 14 residues. CDR3 sequence (DNA): TGTGCCAGCAGCTTGAGTGCAGGGGGCGAGGGCTACACCTTC. Translating it yields CASSLSAGGEGYTF.

The chain couples TRBV6-5 to TRBJ1-5; weak D call: TRBD1 (5 bases). The germline CDR1 and CDR2 sequences are MNHEY and SVGAGI. The ends were cut back, 6 bases at V and 1 base at J, with 7 bases in the middle. The CDR3 is 13 amino acids. The CDR3 reads CASSRVSNQPQHF. DNA of the CDR3: TGTGCCAGCAGCAGGGTAAGCAATCAGCCCCAGCATTTT.

The chain is built from TRBV7-7 and TRBJ2-2; no clear D. V was trimmed by 5 bases and J by 0 bases, leaving 13 bases between them. In germline, CDR1 is SSHAT, CDR2 FNYEAQ (reference sequence). The CDR3 spans 16 residues. The CDR3 nucleotides are TGTGCCAGCAGCCCCCACAGCAGCGCGAACACCGGGGAGCTGTTTTTT. It specifies CASSPHSSANTGELFF.

The chain recombines TRBV24-1 with TRBJ1-2, with a weak D call TRBD1 (5 bases). Germline V gene sequence: CDR1 KGHDR, CDR2 SFDVKD. V was clipped by 0 bases and J by 6 bases, with 16 bases between them. This CDR3 is 16 amino acids long. CDR3 region: CATSDLGFGGIDGYTF. CDR3 nucleotides: TGTGCCACCAGTGATTTGGGGTTCGGGGGAATCGATGGCTACACCTTC.

J is TRBJ2-5 and V is TRBV19; 7 positions agree with TRBD1. The CDR3 totals 14 residues. V was pared by 3 bases and J by 2 bases, with 3 bases of the junction left unmatched. The germline V gene has CDR1 LNHDA and CDR2 SQIVND (reference sequence). The CDR3 protein is CASSIARGQETQYF. CDR3 nucleotides: TGTGCCAGTAGTATTGCCAGGGGGCAAGAGACCCAGTACTTC.

J is TRBJ2-7 and V is TRBV11-2; D call uncertain. With 5 bases removed from V and 2 bases from J, the gap between germline ends came to 4 bases. This CDR3 is built from 11 residues. Germline values: CDR1 SGHAT, CDR2 FQNNGV. The CDR3 DNA follows: TGTGCCAGCAGCGTAACCTACGAGCAGTACTTC. Translated, it gives CASSVTYEQYF.

The chain links TRBV29-1 to TRBJ2-7; D gene unclear. The CDR3 contains 12 residues. The ends were cut back, 5 bases at V and 0 bases at J, with 8 bases in the middle. Germline V gene lookup returns CDR1 SQVTM and CDR2 ANQGSEA. The CDR3 here is CSVQWDSYEQYF. DNA for the CDR3: TGCAGCGTTCAGTGGGACTCCTACGAGCAGTACTTC.